The TCR beta chain described here comes from a study of cytomegalovirus exposure and HLA in healthy donors. The PCR had 60 Vbeta and 13 Jbeta primers. Here immunoSEQ multiplex PCR was the method, and the copy in TCRdb shows in-frame clones only, minus some. The sample carries a few hundred thousand clones, about three quarters recorded once. This clone was seen more than once but under ten times. Its antigen remains unknown. General study findings and limits: Later on, a genetic analysis was performed. It linked a missense variant in DCLRE1C with V- and J-gene trimming of TCR beta.

The CDR3 consists of 16 residues. Trimming took 1 base from V and 5 from J; bases not matched to a gene: 10. Germline assignment: CDR1 SGHKS and CDR2 YYEKEE (reference sequence). The material sequenced was PBMCs. The V call is TRBV5-5, the J call TRBJ2-5, with TRBD2 identical over 8 bases. The origin of this receptor is a man between 18 and 35 years old in good health and CMV-seronegative. The CDR3 sequence: CASSLMNGRAGETQYF. The DNA of the CDR3 is TGTGCCAGCAGCTTGATGAACGGGAGGGCCGGGGAGACCCAGTACTTC.